The source of this T cell receptor beta chain is a study of cytomegalovirus exposure and HLA in healthy donors. Study-wide results and limits: In a later analysis, at a false discovery rate of 0.05, approximately 15,000 TCR beta sequences matched HLA alleles. Common viral pathogens (according to a later analysis) appeared linked to several of the most significant clusters. Roughly uniform depth of sequencing across donors was assumed in presence/absence analyses. A missense DCLRE1C variant was associated with V- and J-gene trimming of TCR beta chains in a later analysis, and an independent cohort replicated the association.

On this clone itself: Its antigen is unidentified.

V shed 5 bases, J shed 7 bases, and the junction held 9 bases outside the gene matches. Germline CDR1 and CDR2: SSHAT and FNYEAQ (reference sequence). The CDR3 has 15 amino acids. Both 60 Vbeta primers and 13 Jbeta primers went into the PCR. Sequencing was performed with immunoSEQ multiplex PCR; in TCRdb, only in-frame clones are kept and a portion is missing. The sample consists of approximately 240,000 clones, over 65% of them appearing once. This chain connects TRBV7-7 to TRBJ2-2; TRBD2 matches 8 bases. Source material: PBMCs. The origin of this receptor is an older woman in good health and CMV-seropositive. The CDR3 spells CASSPTTTSDGELFF. The DNA of the CDR3 is TGTGCCAGCAGCCCCACAACGACTAGCGACGGGGAGCTGTTTTTT.